The 30 T cell receptor beta chains below were found in one sample sequenced in a study of cytomegalovirus exposure and HLA in healthy donors. Primers included in the PCR were 60 Vbeta and 13 Jbeta primers. The table came from immunoSEQ multiplex PCR; TCRdb's copy has only in-frame clones and leaves some out. The data show 100,000 to 150,000 clones, over 70% seen once. The source material was PBMCs. The receptors here all came from a woman aged 40 to 55 in good health and CMV-seropositive.

The chain links TRBV6-1 to TRBJ2-7; D perhaps matches TRBD2 (5 bases). With 6 bases removed from V and 2 bases from J, the gap between germline ends came to 14 bases. CDR1 MNHNS and CDR2 SASEGT come from the germline V gene. There are 14 residues in the CDR3. The CDR3 protein is CASSRGRFTYEQYF. In nucleotides, the CDR3 is TGTGCCAGCAGCCGAGGGAGATTCACCTACGAGCAGTACTTC.

The V gene is TRBV7-2, the J gene TRBJ1-2; TRBD1 agrees at 12 bases. Per germline, CDR1 SGHTA and CDR2 FQGNSA. CDR3 length: 18 amino acids. The J segment lost 3 bases and the V segment lost 5 bases, leaving 13 bases of the junction unmatched. The CDR3 nucleotides are TGTGCCAGCAGCCTCCCGAGGGGGACAGGGGGCGCGTACTATGGCTACACCTTC. Its translation is CASSLPRGTGGAYYGYTF.

V and J are TRBV7-3 and TRBJ2-3; TRBD2 is a possible D gene (5 bases). Germline V lookup: CDR1 SGHTA, CDR2 FQGTGA. The ends were cut back, 2 bases at V and 5 bases at J, with 11 bases in the middle. The CDR3 totals 14 residues. The CDR3 region has the DNA TGTGCCAGCAGCTTACCCGGGGAAGGAGATACGCAGTATTTT. Its translation is CASSLPGEGDTQYF.

CDR3: CASLGGLNTEAFF. In nucleotides, the CDR3 is TGTGCCAGCTTGGGGGGGTTGAACACTGAAGCTTTCTTT. This sequence joins TRBV18 and TRBJ1-1; D possibly corresponds to TRBD1 (5 bases). Germline CDR1 is KGHSH and CDR2 is LQKENI. V shed 7 bases and J shed 0 bases, with 9 bases lying between them. This CDR3 region has 13 residues.

This clone has only one observation. V is TRBV30 and J is TRBJ1-1; D is possibly TRBD1 (6 bases). The CDR3 runs to 14 residues. The germline CDR1 and CDR2 sequences are GTSNPN and SVGIG (reference sequence). Trimming left V 2 bases short and J 0 bases short, with 10 bases between. CDR3: CAWSWAGVNTEAFF. In DNA form, the CDR3 reads TGTGCCTGGAGTTGGGCAGGGGTGAACACTGAAGCTTTCTTT.

This chain joins TRBV4-2 and TRBJ2-1; D is unresolved. V lost 0 bases, J lost 3 bases, and 12 bases lay in between. Looked up from germline, CDR1 is LGHNA and CDR2 is YNFKEQ. The CDR3 loop spans 16 amino acids. The CDR3 coding sequence is TGTGCCAGCAGCCAAGATGTTGAACTACGCTACAATGAGCAGTTCTTC. Residues: CASSQDVELRYNEQFF.

The V call is TRBV7-6, the J call TRBJ1-2, with TRBD1 as a possible D gene (5 bases). Germline V gene data show CDR1 as SGHVS and CDR2 as FNYEAQ. Trimming took 2 bases from V and 4 from J, leaving 8 bases between them. The CDR3 loop spans 13 amino acids. The CDR3 loop reads CASSLPGFYGYTF. The DNA of the CDR3 is TGTGCCAGCAGCTTACCAGGGTTCTATGGCTACACCTTC. The full variable domain, completed using reference TRBV7-6 and TRBJ1-2, is GAGVSQSPRYKVTKRGQDVALRCDPISGHVSLYWYRQALGQGPEFLTYFNYEAQQDKSGLPNDRFSAERPEGSISTLTIQRTEQRDSAMYRCASSLPGFYGYTFGSGTRLTVV.

The chain joins TRBV4-3 to TRBJ1-1; D gene ambiguous. This CDR3 is built from 13 residues. Trimming left V 9 bases short and J 2 bases short, with 13 bases between. Per the germline V gene, CDR1 is LGHNA and CDR2 is YSLEER. The CDR3 sequence: CASRGIGNTEAFF. Here the CDR3 DNA reads TGCGCCAGTAGAGGGATTGGAAACACTGAAGCTTTCTTT.

This clone was counted only a few times. The V gene is TRBV19, the J gene TRBJ2-1; 8 bases line up with TRBD2. This CDR3 has 16 amino acids. Per germline, CDR1 LNHDA and CDR2 SQIVND (reference sequence). J lost 3 bases, V lost 6 bases, and 10 bases had no gene match. The CDR3 DNA reads TGTGCCAGTAGAAGACTAGCGAATTCTTACTACAATGAGCAGTTCTTC. As protein: CASRRLANSYYNEQFF.

This clone showed up just a few times. The V gene is TRBV5-1, the J gene TRBJ1-3; no clear D. Deletions cut 1 base from V and 1 base from J, with 9 bases between. The CDR3 runs 15 residues. Germline assignment: CDR1 SGHRS and CDR2 YFSETQ. CDR3 amino acids: CASSLSGRSGNTIYF. The CDR3, as DNA: TGCGCCAGCAGCTTGTCGGGAAGGTCTGGAAACACCATATATTTT. Looking up the rest from reference TRBV5-1 and TRBJ1-3 gives the full variable domain: KAGVTQTPRYLIKTRGQQVTLSCSPISGHRSVSWYQQTPGQGLQFLFEYFSETQRNKGNFPGRFSGRQFSNSRSEMNVSTLELGDSALYLCASSLSGRSGNTIYFGEGSWLTVV.

The V and J genes are TRBV5-8 and TRBJ2-5, with D perhaps matching TRBD1 (6 bases). CDR1 and CDR2 from the germline V gene are SGHTS and YDEGEE. With 4 bases removed from V and 2 bases from J, the gap between germline ends came to 12 bases. The CDR3 sequence is 14 residues long. The CDR3 DNA is TGTGCCAGCAGCGCTGGGACAAAGCAAGAGACCCAGTACTTC. Translated: CASSAGTKQETQYF.

This chain links TRBV15 with TRBJ2-5; 11 bases are shared with TRBD1. The CDR3 covers 15 residues. Germline trimming cut 6 bases from V and 6 bases from J; bases unmatched to any gene: 9. Germline V gene data show CDR1 as LNHNV and CDR2 as YYDKDF (reference sequence). The CDR3 region is CATRAGTGGVKTQYF. As DNA, the CDR3 is TGTGCCACCAGAGCTGGGACAGGGGGAGTTAAGACCCAGTACTTC.

The J gene is TRBJ2-5, the V gene TRBV28; D may be TRBD1 (6 bases). Germline V gene lookup returns CDR1 MDHEN and CDR2 SYDVKM. V was pared by 2 bases and J by 4 bases, with 14 bases between. The CDR3 contains 15 residues. CDR3 sequence: CASSLLTGPRETQYF. In DNA form, the CDR3 reads TGTGCCAGCAGTTTACTTACAGGGCCTCGAGAGACCCAGTACTTC.

Details on this clone: One end of the junction does not line up with germline, which may come from a read error. The J gene is TRBJ2-5, the V gene TRBV7-7; D is uncertain. The closer fit of TRBJ2-7 to the DNA end suggests the J call may be wrong. This CDR3 spans 14 amino acids. CDR1 is SSHAT and CDR2 is FNYEAQ in the germline V gene (reference sequence). Here the CDR3 reads CASSRTLGDYEQYF. The CDR3 DNA follows: TGTGCTAGCAGCCGGACGCTTGGAGACTACGAGCAGTACTTC.

This rearrangement joins TRBV6-5 to TRBJ2-2; possibly TRBD2 for D (6 bases). The CDR3 contains 15 residues. Trimming stripped 6 bases from V and 4 bases from J, with 15 bases between. The germline CDR1 and CDR2 sequences are MNHEY and SVGAGI. The CDR3, as DNA: TGTGCCAGCAGCCAGGGAGGTATTTCCACCGGGGAGCTGTTTTTT. Residues: CASSQGGISTGELFF.

This chain joins TRBV28 and TRBJ1-6; possible D gene TRBD1, 5 bases. CDR1 MDHEN and CDR2 SYDVKM come from the germline V gene. V lost 5 bases to trimming and J lost 9 bases, with 20 bases between them. The CDR3 totals 16 residues. The CDR3 DNA follows: TGTGCCAGCAGTCCTAATACCGGGACCGGGGGTTCACCCCTCCACTTT. Translated, it gives CASSPNTGTGGSPLHF.

This chain joins TRBV5-3 and TRBJ2-1; 15 nucleotides line up with TRBD2. TRBV5-3 is assigned to the ORF class and has an uncertain function. V dropped 6 bases and J dropped 5; count of bases not matched to a gene: 21. CDR3 size: 21 residues. The CDR3 DNA reads TGTGCCAGAATTTGCCCCGGGACTAGCGGGGGGCAACAGCAGGGGAACAATGAGCAGTTCTTC. Translated: CARICPGTSGGQQQGNNEQFF.

V usage is TRBV5-1 and J usage is TRBJ1-1; 10 bases map to TRBD1. The CDR3 runs 15 residues. Trimming cost V 4 bases and J 6 bases; bases outside gene matches: 9. Germline-derived CDR1 and CDR2 are SGHRS and YFSETQ. The CDR3 DNA follows: TGCGCCAGCAGCCTCGGGACAGGGGTTTTGGCTGAAGCTTTCTTT. Amino acids: CASSLGTGVLAEAFF.

This chain connects TRBV5-1 to TRBJ1-1; D is unclear. This CDR3 contains 14 residues. The germline V gene encodes CDR1 SGHRS and CDR2 YFSETQ. Trimming pared 1 base from V and 1 base from J, leaving 8 bases between. The DNA for the CDR3 is TGCGCCAGCAGCTTGTCCTCCGGGAACACTGAAGCTTTCTTT. Its translation is CASSLSSGNTEAFF.

This sequence joins TRBV2 and TRBJ2-5; TRBD2 might be the D (6 bases). This CDR3 is built from 15 residues. The germline V gene has CDR1 SNHLY and CDR2 FYNNEI. V gave up 7 bases and J gave up 5 bases, with 20 bases separating them. The chain's CDR3 is CASTREAQTGETQYF. The CDR3 nucleotides are TGTGCCAGCACCAGGGAGGCCCAGACGGGGGAGACCCAGTACTTC.

V usage is TRBV14 and J usage is TRBJ2-7, with 8 bases identical to TRBD2. Germline V CDR1 and CDR2: SGHDN, FVKESK. J lost 6 bases, V lost 4 bases, and 8 bases had no gene match. There are 14 residues in the CDR3. The CDR3 DNA reads as TGTGCCAGCAGCCGTCCCGGGACTAGGGGCGAGCAGTACTTC. Protein sequence: CASSRPGTRGEQYF.

This clone was counted between two and nine times. The CDR3 sequence: CASSLHGANTEAFF. The CDR3 DNA follows: TGTGCCAGCAGCCTCCATGGGGCGAACACTGAAGCTTTCTTT. V usage is TRBV7-8 and J usage is TRBJ1-1, with D possibly matching TRBD1 (5 bases). There are 14 residues in the CDR3. Germline V gene lookup returns CDR1 SGHVS and CDR2 FQNEAQ. With 5 bases removed from V and 1 base from J, the gap between germline ends came to 11 bases.

The V and J genes are TRBV28 and TRBJ1-1; D might be TRBD1 (6 bases). This CDR3 has 13 amino acids. V lost 5 bases and J lost 4, with 11 bases in between. Germline CDR1 is MDHEN and CDR2 is SYDVKM. CDR3 coding DNA: TGTGCCAGCAGTCTGCAGGGGAGCACTGAAGCTTTCTTT. It specifies CASSLQGSTEAFF. The entire variable domain, with the rest obtained from reference TRBV28 and TRBJ1-1, is as follows: DVKVTQSSRYLVKRTGEKVFLECVQDMDHENMFWYRQDPGLGLRLIYFSYDVKMKEKGDIPEGYSVSREKKERFSLILESASTNQTSMYLCASSLQGSTEAFFGQGTRLTVV.

The CDR3 sequence: CASRNRGNEQYF. CDR3 sequence (DNA): TGTGCCAGCAGAAACAGGGGGAACGAGCAGTACTTC. This rearrangement joins TRBV6-5 to TRBJ2-7; 8 bases line up with TRBD1. The J segment lost 5 bases and the V segment lost 6 bases, leaving 3 bases of the junction unmatched. This CDR3 has 12 residues. Germline values: CDR1 MNHEY, CDR2 SVGAGI.

This chain links TRBV6-1 with TRBJ2-7; 10 bases are shared with TRBD2. Germline V gene lookup returns CDR1 MNHNS and CDR2 SASEGT. This CDR3 is 13 amino acids long. V was pared by 8 bases and J by 6 bases, with 7 bases of the junction left unmatched. Written as DNA, the CDR3 is TGTGCCAGCTTCAGCGGGGGGGCCGGCGAGCAGTACTTC. As protein: CASFSGGAGEQYF.

V and J are TRBV29-1 and TRBJ2-1, with TRBD1 matching 7 bases. The germline gives CDR1 SQVTM, CDR2 ANQGSEA. The V and J ends lost 7 bases and 0 bases, in that order; junction bases with no gene match: 3. The CDR3 runs 13 residues. CDR3 sequence (DNA): TGCAGCGCCCGGGACAGCTCCTACAATGAGCAGTTCTTC. Protein: CSARDSSYNEQFF.

J is TRBJ2-1 and V is TRBV28; 7 nucleotides align to TRBD1. With V trimmed by 6 bases and J by 7 bases, 6 bases remained unmatched. This CDR3 has 13 amino acids. Germline CDR1 MDHEN, CDR2 SYDVKM. The CDR3 nucleotides read TGTGCCAGCAGACTGTCAGGGGGTAATGAGCAGTTCTTC. It yields the protein CASRLSGGNEQFF. The complete variable domain, with remaining parts taken from reference TRBV28 and TRBJ2-1, reads DVKVTQSSRYLVKRTGEKVFLECVQDMDHENMFWYRQDPGLGLRLIYFSYDVKMKEKGDIPEGYSVSREKKERFSLILESASTNQTSMYLCASRLSGGNEQFFGPGTRLTVL.

The V and J genes are TRBV28 and TRBJ1-1; D might be TRBD1 (5 bases). Germline values: CDR1 MDHEN, CDR2 SYDVKM. Trimming removed 6 bases from V and 8 bases from J, with 16 bases in between. The CDR3 has 13 amino acids. The CDR3 spells CASRSRVGREAFF. The CDR3 coding sequence is TGTGCCAGCAGATCCAGGGTGGGGCGGGAAGCTTTCTTT.

The V and J genes are TRBV6-1 and TRBJ1-1, with TRBD1 identical over 9 bases. The CDR3 covers 13 residues. In germline, CDR1 is MNHNS, CDR2 SASEGT. V was clipped by 8 bases and J by 4 bases; unmatched bases: 5. CDR3 DNA sequence: TGTGCCAGCGAGGGACAGGGAGGCACTGAAGCTTTCTTT. Translating it yields CASEGQGGTEAFF.

The chain carries TRBV6-5 and TRBJ2-7; 9 positions match TRBD1. V dropped 8 bases and J dropped 4; count of bases not matched to a gene: 9. Per the germline V gene, CDR1 is MNHEY and CDR2 is SVGAGI. CDR3 length: 14 residues. CDR3 region: CASCLGQGGYEQYF. The CDR3 DNA reads TGTGCCAGCTGTCTGGGACAGGGAGGTTACGAGCAGTACTTC.